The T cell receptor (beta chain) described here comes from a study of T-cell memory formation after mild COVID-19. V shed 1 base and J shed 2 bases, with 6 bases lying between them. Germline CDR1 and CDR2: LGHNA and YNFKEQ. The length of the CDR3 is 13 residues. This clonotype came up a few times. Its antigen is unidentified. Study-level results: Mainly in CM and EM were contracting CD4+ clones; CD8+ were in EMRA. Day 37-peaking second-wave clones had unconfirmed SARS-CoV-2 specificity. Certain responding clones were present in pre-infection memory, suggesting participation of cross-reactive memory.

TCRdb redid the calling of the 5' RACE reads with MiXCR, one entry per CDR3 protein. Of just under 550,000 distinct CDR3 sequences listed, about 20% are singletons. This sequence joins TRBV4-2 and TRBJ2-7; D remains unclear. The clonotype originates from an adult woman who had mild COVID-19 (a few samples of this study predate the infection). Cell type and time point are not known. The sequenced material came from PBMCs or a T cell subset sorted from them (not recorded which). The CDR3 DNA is TGTGCCAGCAGCCAAGGAGTGGCCTACGAGCAGTACTTC. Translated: CASSQGVAYEQYF.